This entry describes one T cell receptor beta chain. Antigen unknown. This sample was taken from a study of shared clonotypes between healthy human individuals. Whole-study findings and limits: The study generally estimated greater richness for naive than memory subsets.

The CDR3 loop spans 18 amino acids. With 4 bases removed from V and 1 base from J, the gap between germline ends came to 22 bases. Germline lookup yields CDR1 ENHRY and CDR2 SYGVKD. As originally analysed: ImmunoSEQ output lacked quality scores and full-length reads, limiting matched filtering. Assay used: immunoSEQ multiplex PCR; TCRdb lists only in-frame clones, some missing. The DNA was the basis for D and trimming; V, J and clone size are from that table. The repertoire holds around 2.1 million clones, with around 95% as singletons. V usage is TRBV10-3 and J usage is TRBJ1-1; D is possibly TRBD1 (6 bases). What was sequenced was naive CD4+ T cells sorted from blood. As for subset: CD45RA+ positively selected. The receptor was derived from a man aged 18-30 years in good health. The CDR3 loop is CAISGKQGGDVGNTEAFF. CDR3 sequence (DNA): TGTGCCATCAGTGGGAAACAGGGAGGAGACGTCGGGAACACTGAAGCTTTCTTT.